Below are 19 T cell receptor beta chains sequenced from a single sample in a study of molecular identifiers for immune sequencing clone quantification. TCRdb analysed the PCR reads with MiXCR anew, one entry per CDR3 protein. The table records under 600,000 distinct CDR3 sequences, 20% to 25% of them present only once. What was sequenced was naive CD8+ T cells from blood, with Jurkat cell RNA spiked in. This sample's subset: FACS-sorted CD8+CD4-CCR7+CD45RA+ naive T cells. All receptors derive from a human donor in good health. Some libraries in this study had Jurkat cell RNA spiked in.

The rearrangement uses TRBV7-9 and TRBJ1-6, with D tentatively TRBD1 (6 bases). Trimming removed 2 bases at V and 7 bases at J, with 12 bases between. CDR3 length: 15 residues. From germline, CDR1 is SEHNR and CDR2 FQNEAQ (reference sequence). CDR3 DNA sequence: TGTGCCAGCAGCTTATTGGGGGGCTTGAATTCACCCCTCCACTTT. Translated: CASSLLGGLNSPLHF.

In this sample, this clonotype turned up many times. The CDR3 protein is CASSEPRQRQYF. The CDR3 nucleotides read TGTGCCAGCAGCGAACCAAGACAGCGACAGTACTTC. The rearrangement joins TRBV13 to TRBJ2-4; weak D call: TRBD1 (5 bases). Germline lookup yields CDR1 PRHDT and CDR2 FYEKMQ (reference sequence). With 5 bases removed from V and 13 bases from J, the gap between germline ends came to 15 bases. CDR3 length equals 12 residues. The full variable domain, in which reference TRBV13 and TRBJ2-4 provide the parts outside the CDR3, is AAGVIQSPRHLIKEKRETATLKCYPIPRHDTVYWYQQGPGQDPQFLISFYEKMQSDKGSIPDRFSAQQFSDYHSELNMSSLELGDSALYFCASSEPRQRQYFGAGTRLSVL.

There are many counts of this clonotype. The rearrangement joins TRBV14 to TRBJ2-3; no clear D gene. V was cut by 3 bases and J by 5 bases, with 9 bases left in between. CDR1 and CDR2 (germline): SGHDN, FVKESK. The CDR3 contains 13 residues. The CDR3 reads CASSHWAGDTQYF. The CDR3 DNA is TGTGCCAGCAGCCATTGGGCCGGAGATACGCAGTATTTT.

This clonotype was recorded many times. The chain's CDR3 is CASSQSRSGGLYEQYF. Written as DNA, the CDR3 is TGTGCCAGCAGCCAATCGAGGTCAGGGGGACTCTACGAGCAGTACTTC. The chain uses TRBV16 and TRBJ2-7; D perhaps matches TRBD1 (7 bases). CDR3 length: 16 residues. Germline V gene lookup returns CDR1 KGHSY and CDR2 FQNENV. Trimming cost V 0 bases and J 3 bases, with 15 bases left between them.

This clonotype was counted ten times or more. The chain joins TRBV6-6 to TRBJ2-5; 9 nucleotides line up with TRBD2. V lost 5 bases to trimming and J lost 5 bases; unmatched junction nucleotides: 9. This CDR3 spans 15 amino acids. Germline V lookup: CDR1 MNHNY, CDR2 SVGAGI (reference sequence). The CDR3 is CASSHIAGEGETQYF. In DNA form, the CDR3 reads TGTGCCAGCAGTCACATAGCGGGAGAGGGGGAGACCCAGTACTTC.

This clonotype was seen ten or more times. The CDR3, as DNA: TGTGCCTGGAGTACCGGGTACGAGCAGTACTTC. Its translation: CAWSTGYEQYF. The V gene is TRBV30, the J gene TRBJ2-7; D remains unclear. The CDR3 is made up of 11 amino acids. The V end lost 2 bases, the J end lost 4 bases, and 6 bases lay between the germline ends. From germline, CDR1 is GTSNPN and CDR2 SVGIG (reference sequence).

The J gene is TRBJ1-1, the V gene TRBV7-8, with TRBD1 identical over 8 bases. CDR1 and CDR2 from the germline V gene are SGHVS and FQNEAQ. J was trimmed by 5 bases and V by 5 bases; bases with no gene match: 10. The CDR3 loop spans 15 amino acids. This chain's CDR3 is CASSPNQGAGTEAFF. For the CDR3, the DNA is TGTGCCAGCAGCCCCAACCAGGGGGCTGGAACTGAAGCTTTCTTT. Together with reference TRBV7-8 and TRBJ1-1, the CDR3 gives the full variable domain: GAGVSQSPRYKVAKRGQDVALRCDPISGHVSLFWYQQALGQGPEFLTYFQNEAQLDKSGLPSDRFFAERPEGSVSTLKIQRTQQEDSAVYLCASSPNQGAGTEAFFGQGTRLTVV.

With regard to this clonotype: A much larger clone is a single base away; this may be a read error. The chain's CDR3 is CSVGSPTQYF. In DNA form, the CDR3 reads TGCAGCGTTGGCAGCCCGACCCAGTACTTC. This chain links TRBV29-1 with TRBJ2-5; no definite D call. The CDR3 is made up of 10 amino acids. Trimming pared 4 bases from V and 7 bases from J, leaving 7 bases between. CDR1 and CDR2 from the germline V gene are SQVTM and ANQGSEA.

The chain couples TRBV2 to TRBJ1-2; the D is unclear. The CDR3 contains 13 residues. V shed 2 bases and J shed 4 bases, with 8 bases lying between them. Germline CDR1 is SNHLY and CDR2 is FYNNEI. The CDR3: CASSEPGSYGYTF. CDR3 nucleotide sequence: TGTGCCAGCAGTGAACCGGGAAGCTATGGCTACACCTTC.

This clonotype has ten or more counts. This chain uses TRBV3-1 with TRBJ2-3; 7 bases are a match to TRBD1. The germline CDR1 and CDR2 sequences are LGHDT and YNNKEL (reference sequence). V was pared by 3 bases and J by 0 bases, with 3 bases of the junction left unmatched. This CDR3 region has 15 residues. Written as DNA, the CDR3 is TGTGCCAGCAGCCATACGGGACAGAGCACAGATACGCAGTATTTT. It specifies CASSHTGQSTDTQYF.

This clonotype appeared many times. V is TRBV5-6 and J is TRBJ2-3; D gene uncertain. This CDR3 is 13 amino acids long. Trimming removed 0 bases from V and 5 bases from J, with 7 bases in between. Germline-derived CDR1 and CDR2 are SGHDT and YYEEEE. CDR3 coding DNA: TGTGCCAGCAGCTTGGCGGAGAGAGATACGCAGTATTTT. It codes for CASSLAERDTQYF.

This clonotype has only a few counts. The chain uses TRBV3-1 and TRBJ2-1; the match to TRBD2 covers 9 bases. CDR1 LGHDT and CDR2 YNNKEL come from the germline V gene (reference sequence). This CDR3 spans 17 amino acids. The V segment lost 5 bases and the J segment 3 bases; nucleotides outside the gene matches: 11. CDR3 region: CASSNSLSGSFYNEQFF. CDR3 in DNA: TGTGCCAGCAGCAACTCCCTTAGCGGGAGTTTCTACAATGAGCAGTTCTTC.

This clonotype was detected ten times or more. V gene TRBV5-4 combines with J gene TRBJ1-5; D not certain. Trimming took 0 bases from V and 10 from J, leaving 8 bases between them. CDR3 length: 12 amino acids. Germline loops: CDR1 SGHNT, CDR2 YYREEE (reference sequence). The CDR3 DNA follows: TGTGCCAGCAGCTTGGGAGACGGCCCCCAGCATTTT. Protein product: CASSLGDGPQHF.

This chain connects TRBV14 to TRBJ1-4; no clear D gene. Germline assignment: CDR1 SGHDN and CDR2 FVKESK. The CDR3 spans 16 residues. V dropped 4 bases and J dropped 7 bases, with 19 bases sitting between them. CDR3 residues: CASSLQGGLRGEKLFF. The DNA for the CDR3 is TGTGCCAGCAGCCTACAAGGCGGGTTGCGTGGTGAAAAACTGTTTTTT.

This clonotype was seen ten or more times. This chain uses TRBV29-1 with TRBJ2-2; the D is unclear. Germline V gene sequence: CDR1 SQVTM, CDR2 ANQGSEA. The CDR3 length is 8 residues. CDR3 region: CLVGELFF. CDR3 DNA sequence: TGCTTAGTAGGGGAGCTGTTTTTT.

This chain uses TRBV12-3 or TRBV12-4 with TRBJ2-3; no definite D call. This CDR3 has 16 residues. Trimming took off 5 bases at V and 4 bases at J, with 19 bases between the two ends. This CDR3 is CASSIWTQTSADTQYF. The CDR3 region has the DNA TGTGCCAGCAGTATCTGGACCCAAACGAGCGCAGATACGCAGTATTTT.

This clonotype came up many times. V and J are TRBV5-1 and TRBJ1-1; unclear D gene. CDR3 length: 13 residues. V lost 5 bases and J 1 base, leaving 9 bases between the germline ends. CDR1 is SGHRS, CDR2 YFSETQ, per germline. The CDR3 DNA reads TGCGCCAGCAGTTCTACAGCGAACACTGAAGCTTTCTTT. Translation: CASSSTANTEAFF.

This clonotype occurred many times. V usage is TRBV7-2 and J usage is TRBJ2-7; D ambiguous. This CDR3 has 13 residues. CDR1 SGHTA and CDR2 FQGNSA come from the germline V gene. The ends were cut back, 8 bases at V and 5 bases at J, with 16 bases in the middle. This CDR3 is CASSPGFGHEQYF. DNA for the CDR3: TGTGCCAGCTCCCCGGGCTTTGGTCACGAGCAGTACTTC. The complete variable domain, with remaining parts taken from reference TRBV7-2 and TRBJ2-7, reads GAGVSQSPSNKVTEKGKDVELRCDPISGHTALYWYRQSLGQGLEFLIYFQGNSAPDKSGLPSDRFSAERTGGSVSTLTIQRTQQEDSAVYLCASSPGFGHEQYFGPGTRLTVT.

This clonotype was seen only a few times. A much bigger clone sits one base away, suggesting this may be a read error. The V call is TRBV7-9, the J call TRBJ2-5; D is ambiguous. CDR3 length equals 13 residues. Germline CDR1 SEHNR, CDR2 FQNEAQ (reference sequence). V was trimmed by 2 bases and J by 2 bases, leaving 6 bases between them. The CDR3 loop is CASSLPAQETQYF. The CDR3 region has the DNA TGTGCCAGCAGCTTACCAGCTCAAGAGACCCAGTACTTC.